These T cell receptor beta chains were read from a single sample in a study of blood T cells in healthy people across ages. TCRdb reprocessed the 5' RACE reads via MiXCR and lists one record per CDR3 protein. The data hold 2 million or so distinct CDR3 sequences, with about 50% observed a single time. Sequences were obtained from blood. These receptors all stem from a woman in her 40s in good health. CDR3s include the opening cysteine and the closing phenylalanine or tryptophan. D genes are given only for firm matches. Clone size is stated in some rows and not others, as once, few, many or a class when expanded.

TRBV6-6	TRBJ2-7	NA	NA	CATIRQAPYEQYF	TGTGCCACAATACGACAGGCACCCTACGAGCAGTACTTC
TRBV7-8	TRBJ2-3	NA	TRBD2	CASSLSFSGEFGDTQYF	TGTGCCAGCAGCTTAAGTTTTAGCGGGGAGTTCGGTGATACGCAGTATTTT
TRBV20-1	TRBJ2-3	NA	NA	CSARVAASTDTQYF	TGCAGTGCTAGAGTAGCAGCTAGCACAGATACGCAGTATTTT
TRBV7-9	TRBJ1-2	few	TRBD1	CASTPDRENYGYTF	TGTGCCAGCACCCCTGACAGGGAGAACTATGGCTACACCTTC
TRBV10-3	TRBJ2-7	NA	TRBD2	CAISQLAGEDEQYF	TGTGCCATCAGCCAACTAGCGGGGGAAGACGAGCAGTACTTC
TRBV7-9	TRBJ2-7	NA	NA	CASSLLRQGAYEQYF	TGTGCCAGCAGCTTACTCAGGCAGGGAGCCTACGAGCAGTACTTC
TRBV28	TRBJ2-1	NA	TRBD1	CASSSSGQGVNEQFF	TGTGCCAGCAGTTCCTCCGGACAGGGGGTCAATGAGCAGTTCTTC
TRBV6-2/TRBV6-3	TRBJ1-5	NA	NA	CASSYRQGLGNQPQHF	TGTGCCAGCAGTTATCGGCAGGGGTTGGGCAATCAGCCCCAGCATTTT
TRBV7-9	TRBJ2-4	NA	NA	CASSVRQGYIQYF	TGTGCCAGCAGCGTACGGCAGGGATACATTCAGTACTTC
TRBV7-9	TRBJ2-7	few	NA	CASSFAVRTYEQYF	TGTGCCAGCAGCTTTGCGGTTCGGACCTACGAGCAGTACTTC
TRBV27	TRBJ2-7	NA	TRBD1	CASTGQNEQYF	TGTGCCAGCACGGGACAGAACGAGCAGTACTTC
TRBV14	TRBJ2-6	NA	NA	CASSQVQFSGANVLTF	TGTGCCAGCAGCCAAGTACAGTTCTCTGGGGCCAACGTCCTGACTTTC
TRBV10-3	TRBJ2-3	once	TRBD1	CAISEGGADTQYF	TGTGCCATCAGTGAAGGGGGCGCAGATACGCAGTATTTT
TRBV7-9	TRBJ1-2	NA	NA	CASSLDWEEYSRYTF	TGTGCCAGCAGCTTAGACTGGGAGGAATACTCTCGCTACACCTTC
TRBV9	TRBJ2-3	NA	TRBD2	CASSVLAGLDTQYF	TGTGCCAGCAGCGTACTAGCGGGGTTAGATACGCAGTATTTT
TRBV6-2/TRBV6-3	TRBJ2-5	few	TRBD2	CASSYPAGDKETQYF	TGTGCCAGCAGTTACCCAGCGGGGGATAAAGAGACCCAGTACTTC
TRBV7-9	TRBJ2-7	few	NA	CASSPPDGTSSYEQYF	TGTGCCAGCAGCCCACCGGACGGGACGAGCTCCTACGAGCAGTACTTC
TRBV7-9	TRBJ2-5	many	NA	CASSPTVQETQYF	TGTGCCAGCAGCCCGACAGTACAAGAGACCCAGTACTTC
TRBV6-6	TRBJ2-7	few	TRBD2	CASSKSGGYEQYF	TGTGCCAGCAGTAAAAGCGGGGGCTACGAGCAGTACTTC
TRBV5-1	TRBJ2-7	NA	NA	CAGRTGPYEQYF	TGCGCCGGCAGAACAGGTCCCTACGAGCAGTACTTC
TRBV28	TRBJ2-7	few	NA	CASSPPFREQYF	TGTGCCAGCAGCCCCCCTTTTCGCGAGCAGTACTTC
TRBV27	TRBJ1-5	NA	NA	CASMGRDNQPQHF	TGTGCCAGCATGGGGCGCGACAATCAGCCCCAGCATTTT
TRBV6-6	TRBJ1-2	few	NA	CASNRGGSLEGYTF	TGTGCCAGCAACCGGGGAGGCTCATTGGAGGGCTACACCTTC
TRBV7-9	TRBJ2-2	NA	TRBD1	CASSIDDRGPNTGELFF	TGTGCCAGCAGCATCGACGACAGGGGGCCGAACACCGGGGAGCTGTTTTTT
TRBV3-1	TRBJ2-5	NA	TRBD2	CASSQDPSGGYQETQYF	TGTGCCAGCAGCCAAGACCCAAGCGGGGGGTACCAAGAGACCCAGTACTTC
TRBV27	TRBJ1-4	NA	NA	CASSLSEETTNPTNEKLFF	TGTGCCAGCAGTTTATCGGAGGAAACAACAAATCCAACTAATGAAAAACTGTTTTTT
TRBV21-1	TRBJ2-5	once	NA	CASSMETGNEVPTQYF	TGTGCCAGCAGCATGGAGACAGGGAACGAGGTTCCGACCCAGTACTTC
TRBV7-2	TRBJ2-5	NA	NA	CASSPGGTLGQETQYF	TGTGCCAGCAGCCCAGGCGGGACTCTGGGCCAAGAGACCCAGTACTTC
TRBV14	TRBJ2-7	NA	NA	CASRGGCHEQYF	TGTGCCAGCAGAGGAGGGTGTCACGAGCAGTACTTC
TRBV5-1	TRBJ2-5	NA	TRBD1	CASSPGTGGFEETQYF	TGCGCCAGCAGCCCCGGGACAGGGGGTTTTGAAGAGACCCAGTACTTC
TRBV27	TRBJ2-3	NA	TRBD2	CASTQTGLAGADTQYF	TGTGCCAGCACCCAAACAGGACTAGCGGGGGCAGATACGCAGTATTTT
TRBV20-1	TRBJ2-3	NA	NA	CSATGDTDTQYF	TGCAGTGCTACAGGGGACACAGATACGCAGTATTTT
TRBV5-1	TRBJ2-5	NA	TRBD2	CASSPTGGIQETQYF	TGCGCCAGCAGCCCGACCGGGGGGATCCAAGAGACCCAGTACTTC
TRBV4-3	TRBJ2-3	NA	TRBD2	CASSQGASGADTQYF	TGCGCCAGCAGCCAAGGGGCCAGCGGGGCCGATACGCAGTATTTT
TRBV9	TRBJ2-5	NA	NA	CASSVDELVYEQYF	TGTGCCAGCAGCGTAGATGAATTGGTCTATGAGCAGTACTTC
TRBV7-2	TRBJ2-7	few	NA	CASSPVRLAGMGEQYF	TGTGCCAGCAGCCCCGTTCGTTTGGCAGGGATGGGCGAGCAGTACTTC
TRBV4-2	TRBJ2-5	few	NA	CASSQAGTSGIGTQYF	TGTGCCAGCAGCCAAGCCGGGACTTCGGGAATTGGGACCCAGTACTTC
TRBV5-6	TRBJ2-3	NA	TRBD1	CAGSSEWTGKQDTQYF	TGTGCCGGCAGCTCCGAGTGGACAGGGAAGCAAGATACGCAGTATTTT
TRBV9	TRBJ2-1	once	TRBD2	CASSVEAGGLNNEQFF	TGTGCCAGCAGCGTAGAGGCGGGGGGGCTCAACAATGAGCAGTTCTTC
TRBV27	TRBJ1-1	NA	NA	CASGPLPPLDSRAGAFF	TGTGCCAGCGGTCCCTTACCCCCACTGGACAGCCGGGCGGGAGCTTTCTTT
TRBV7-2	TRBJ2-7	many	NA	CASSLGAEAEQYF	TGTGCCAGCAGCTTAGGGGCAGAGGCCGAGCAGTACTTC
TRBV29-1	TRBJ1-4	NA	NA	CSGTGPSNEKLFF	TGCAGCGGCACAGGGCCGTCTAATGAAAAACTGTTTTTT